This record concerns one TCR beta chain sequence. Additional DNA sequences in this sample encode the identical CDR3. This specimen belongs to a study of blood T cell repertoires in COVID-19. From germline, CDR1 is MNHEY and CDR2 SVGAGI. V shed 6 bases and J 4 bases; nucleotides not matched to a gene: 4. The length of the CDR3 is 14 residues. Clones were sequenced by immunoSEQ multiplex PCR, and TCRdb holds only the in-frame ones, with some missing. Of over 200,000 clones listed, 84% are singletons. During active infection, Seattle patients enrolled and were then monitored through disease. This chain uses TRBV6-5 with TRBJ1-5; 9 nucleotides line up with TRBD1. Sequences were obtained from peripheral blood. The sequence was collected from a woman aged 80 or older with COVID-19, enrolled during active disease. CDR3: CASSRGTGNQPQHF. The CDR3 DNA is TGTGCCAGCAGCCGTGGGACAGGGAATCAGCCCCAGCATTTT.